Sequencing of this T cell receptor (beta chain) was carried out in a study of cytomegalovirus exposure and HLA in healthy donors. Broader study findings: Later work associated fewer than 20,000 TCR beta sequences with HLA alleles at 0.05 false discovery rate.

Vbeta (60) and Jbeta (13) primers were used in the PCR. Per the original methods: Later analysis identified tens of millions of unique TCR beta chains, 9 million to 13 million shared. Libraries were prepared by immunoSEQ multiplex PCR; TCRdb keeps only in-frame clonotypes and omits some of them. The V and J calls and the clone size are those of that table, but D and trimming were determined from the DNA. The sample carries some 140,000 clones, around 72% recorded once. With regard to this clone: The antigen is unknown.

Germline V gene sequence: CDR1 SGHDT, CDR2 YYEEEE. V shed 4 bases and J 6 bases; nucleotides not matched to a gene: 6. CDR3 length: 16 residues. The source material was PBMCs. The clonotype originates from a woman in her thirties or forties in good health and CMV-seronegative. The V call is TRBV5-6, the J call TRBJ2-2; 13 bases align to TRBD2. CDR3 in amino acids: CASSLWGLAGSGELFF. Written as DNA, the CDR3 is TGTGCCAGCAGCCTTTGGGGACTAGCGGGGTCCGGGGAGCTGTTTTTT.